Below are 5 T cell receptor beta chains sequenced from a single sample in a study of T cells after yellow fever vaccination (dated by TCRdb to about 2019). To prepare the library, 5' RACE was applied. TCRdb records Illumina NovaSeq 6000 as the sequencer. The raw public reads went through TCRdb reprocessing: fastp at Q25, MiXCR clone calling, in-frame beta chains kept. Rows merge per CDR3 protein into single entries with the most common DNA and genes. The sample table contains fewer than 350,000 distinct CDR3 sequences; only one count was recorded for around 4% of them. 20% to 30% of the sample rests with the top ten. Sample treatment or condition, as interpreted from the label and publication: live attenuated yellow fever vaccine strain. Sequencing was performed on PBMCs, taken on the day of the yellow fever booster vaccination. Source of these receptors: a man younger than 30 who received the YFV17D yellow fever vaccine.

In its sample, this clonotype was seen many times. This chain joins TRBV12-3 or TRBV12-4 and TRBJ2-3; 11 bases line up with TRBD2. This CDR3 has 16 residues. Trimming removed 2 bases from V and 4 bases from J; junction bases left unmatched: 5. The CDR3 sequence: CASSLIGSGGADTQYF. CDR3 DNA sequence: TGTGCCAGCAGTTTAATTGGTAGCGGGGGGGCAGATACGCAGTATTTT.

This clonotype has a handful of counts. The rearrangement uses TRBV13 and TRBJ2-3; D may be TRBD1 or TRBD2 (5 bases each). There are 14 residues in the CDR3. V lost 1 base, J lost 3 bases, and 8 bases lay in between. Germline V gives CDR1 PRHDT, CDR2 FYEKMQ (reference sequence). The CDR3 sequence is CASSLAWGTDTQYF. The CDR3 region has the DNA TGTGCCAGCAGCTTAGCATGGGGGACAGATACGCAGTATTTT.

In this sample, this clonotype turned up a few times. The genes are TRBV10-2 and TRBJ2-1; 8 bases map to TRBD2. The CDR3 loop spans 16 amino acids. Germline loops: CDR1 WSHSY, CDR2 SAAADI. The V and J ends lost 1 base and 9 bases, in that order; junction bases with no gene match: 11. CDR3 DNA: TGCGCCAGCAGTGAGTGGTCCCGGGGGGGCCAGATTGAGCAGTTCTTC. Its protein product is CASSEWSRGGQIEQFF.

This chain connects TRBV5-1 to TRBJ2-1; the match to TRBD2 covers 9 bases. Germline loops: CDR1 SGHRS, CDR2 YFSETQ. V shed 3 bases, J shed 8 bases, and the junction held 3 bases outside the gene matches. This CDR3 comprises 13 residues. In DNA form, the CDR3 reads TGCGCCAGCAGCTACCTAGCGGGGTATGAGCAGTTCTTC. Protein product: CASSYLAGYEQFF.

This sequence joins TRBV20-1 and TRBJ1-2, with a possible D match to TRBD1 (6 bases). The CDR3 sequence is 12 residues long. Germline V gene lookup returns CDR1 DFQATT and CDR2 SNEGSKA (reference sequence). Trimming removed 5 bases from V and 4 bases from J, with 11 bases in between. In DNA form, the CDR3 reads TGCAGTGCTCTAACAGGGTCCTATGGCTACACCTTC. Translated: CSALTGSYGYTF.